What follows are 21 T cell receptor beta chains derived from one specimen sequenced in a study of response to subunit inactivated influenza vaccine. TCRdb analysed the RT-PCR reads with MiXCR anew, one entry per CDR3 protein. The profile shows 860,000 or so distinct CDR3 sequences, 21% of them singletons. The sample consisted of PBMCs from blood, taken approximately 5 days after vaccination. The receptors were sampled from a man aged 45-60 years who received an inactivated influenza vaccine.

This clonotype was recorded only once. The genes are TRBV9 and TRBJ2-2; 13 positions agree with TRBD2. Germline V gene data show CDR1 as SGDLS and CDR2 as YYNGEE. V lost 4 bases to trimming and J lost 0 bases; unmatched junction nucleotides: 9. This CDR3 is built from 19 residues. The DNA for the CDR3 is TGTGCCAGCAGCCCCAGGACTAGCGGGAGAGAAACGAACACCGGGGAGCTGTTTTTT. It specifies CASSPRTSGRETNTGELFF.

In this sample, this clonotype turned up many times. This rearrangement joins TRBV6-9 to TRBJ1-4, with D possibly being TRBD1 (6 bases). The germline V gene encodes CDR1 MNHGY and CDR2 SVAAGI. Trimming pared 0 bases from V and 8 bases from J, leaving 13 bases between. The length of the CDR3 is 15 residues. CDR3 DNA sequence: TGTGCCAGCAGTTATTCACAGGGACTAGGGGAAAAACTGTTTTTT. Its translation: CASSYSQGLGEKLFF.

This chain joins TRBV10-2 and TRBJ1-6; D may be TRBD1 (6 bases). The germline V and J ends were trimmed by 6 bases and 7 bases, with 13 bases remaining between them. The germline gives CDR1 WSHSY, CDR2 SAAADI. The CDR3 runs to 14 residues. This CDR3 is CASRTDRINSPLHF. The CDR3 DNA sequence: TGCGCCAGCAGGACGGACAGAATCAATTCACCCCTCCACTTT.

The J gene is TRBJ1-2, the V gene TRBV4-2, with unresolved D. CDR1 LGHNA and CDR2 YNFKEQ come from the germline V gene. The CDR3 is 12 amino acids. Trimming left V 2 bases short and J 2 bases short, with 3 bases between. CDR3: CASSQQNYGYTF. CDR3 in DNA: TGTGCCAGCAGCCAACAAAACTATGGCTACACCTTC.

This clonotype was observed a few times. The gene calls are TRBV28 and TRBJ2-1; 12 nucleotides line up with TRBD1. Trimming at V came to 6 bases and at J to 6 bases, leaving 12 bases not matched to a gene. This CDR3 spans 17 amino acids. Germline CDR1 is MDHEN and CDR2 is SYDVKM. The DNA for the CDR3 is TGTGCCAGCAGCCGTCCCCCGGGACAGGGGGCCTCCAATGAGCAGTTCTTC. The encoded protein is CASSRPPGQGASNEQFF.

The chain employs TRBV9 and TRBJ2-1; 8 bases map to TRBD1. This CDR3 has 18 residues. The germline V gene has CDR1 SGDLS and CDR2 YYNGEE. Germline trimming cut 5 bases from V and 0 bases from J; bases unmatched to any gene: 13. The chain's CDR3 is CASRPTQGELSSYNEQFF. The DNA for the CDR3 is TGTGCCAGCAGACCCACACAGGGGGAGCTATCCTCCTACAATGAGCAGTTCTTC.

This sequence joins TRBV7-8 and TRBJ1-5, with no clear D. V lost 5 bases and J 4 bases, leaving 12 bases between the germline ends. The CDR3 length is 14 residues. The germline CDR1 and CDR2 sequences are SGHVS and FQNEAQ. Here the CDR3 DNA reads TGTGCCAGCAGCGAGGCAGAAGTTAATCAGCCCCAGCATTTT. Translated, it gives CASSEAEVNQPQHF.

This chain uses TRBV3-1 with TRBJ2-7; 9 bases are a match to TRBD2. In germline, CDR1 is LGHDT, CDR2 YNNKEL (reference sequence). This CDR3 is 16 amino acids long. Trimming at V came to 0 bases and at J to 3 bases, leaving 6 bases not matched to a gene. CDR3 loop: CASSQDTTSGDYEQYF. As DNA, the CDR3 is TGTGCCAGCAGCCAAGATACGACTAGCGGAGACTACGAGCAGTACTTC.

V and J are TRBV7-3 and TRBJ1-1; D is unresolved. This CDR3 is built from 13 residues. Trimming shortened V by 5 bases and J by 6 bases, and 13 bases separated the two germline ends. Germline V gives CDR1 SGHTA, CDR2 FQGTGA. CDR3 DNA sequence: TGTGCCAGCAGCAAAACTCCAGAATCTGAAGCTTTCTTT. Translation: CASSKTPESEAFF.

This clonotype occurred a few times. The chain links TRBV13 to TRBJ2-2; no definite D call. CDR3 length equals 13 residues. V lost 8 bases to trimming and J lost 0 bases, with 7 bases between them. The germline V gene has CDR1 PRHDT and CDR2 FYEKMQ (reference sequence). The CDR3 sequence is CASLETNTGELFF. The CDR3 nucleotides read TGTGCCAGCCTCGAAACGAACACCGGGGAGCTGTTTTTT.

There are a few counts of this clonotype. J is TRBJ2-7 and V is TRBV7-9; unclear D gene. CDR1 is SEHNR, CDR2 FQNEAQ, per germline (reference sequence). Deletions cut 4 bases from V and 6 bases from J, with 13 bases between. This CDR3 comprises 13 residues. CDR3 loop: CASSSPLDGEQYF. As DNA, the CDR3 is TGTGCCAGCAGCTCGCCTCTTGACGGCGAGCAGTACTTC.

This clonotype has ten or more counts. The chain carries TRBV6-5 and TRBJ1-2; the match to TRBD1 covers 11 bases. With 0 bases clipped from V and 5 bases from J, the junction kept 8 bases outside the gene matches. Germline CDR1 MNHEY, CDR2 SVGAGI. This CDR3 is 17 amino acids long. The CDR3 loop reads CASSYSDRGLVTYGYTF. The CDR3 DNA is TGTGCCAGCAGTTACTCGGACAGGGGGCTTGTCACGTATGGCTACACCTTC.

The chain has TRBV20-1 and TRBJ2-3, with TRBD2 matching 14 bases. V was pared by 4 bases and J by 5 bases, with 2 bases of the junction left unmatched. The length of the CDR3 is 14 residues. From germline, CDR1 is DFQATT and CDR2 SNEGSKA (reference sequence). CDR3 region: CSAKGLAGVDTQYF. Here the CDR3 DNA reads TGCAGTGCTAAGGGACTAGCGGGAGTAGATACGCAGTATTTT.

In DNA form, the CDR3 reads TGCAGTGCTAGAGATTGGGGAGGAAGGGGTAGCAATCAGCCCCAGCATTTT. It translates to CSARDWGGRGSNQPQHF. The rearrangement links TRBV20-1 to TRBJ1-5; tentative D call: TRBD1 (5 bases). CDR3 size: 17 residues. Trimming stripped 0 bases from V and 0 bases from J, with 15 bases between. Germline V lookup: CDR1 DFQATT, CDR2 SNEGSKA (reference sequence).

This clonotype was observed a few times. The J gene is TRBJ2-3, the V gene TRBV5-1; no clear D gene. V lost 5 bases and J lost 9, with 10 bases in between. This CDR3 contains 11 residues. Germline lookup yields CDR1 SGHRS and CDR2 YFSETQ. The chain's CDR3 is CASRDLLTQYF. The CDR3 nucleotides are TGCGCCAGCAGGGATTTATTAACGCAGTATTTT.

This chain links TRBV9 with TRBJ2-1; TRBD1 agrees at 7 bases. V shed 5 bases and J 8 bases; nucleotides not matched to a gene: 16. CDR1 SGDLS and CDR2 YYNGEE come from the germline V gene. The CDR3 loop spans 16 amino acids. The CDR3 reads CASRARQGEGNDEQFF. The CDR3 region has the DNA TGTGCCAGCAGAGCGAGACAGGGCGAGGGAAACGATGAGCAGTTCTTC.

This clonotype was found a few times. J is TRBJ2-7 and V is TRBV18; possible D gene TRBD2, 5 bases. In germline, CDR1 is KGHSH, CDR2 LQKENI. V was cut by 0 bases and J by 2 bases, with 5 bases left in between. The CDR3 is 13 residues long. The DNA of the CDR3 is TGTGCCAGCTCACCACCGGGAGCCTACGAGCAGTACTTC. This translates into CASSPPGAYEQYF. Together with reference TRBV18 and TRBJ2-7, the CDR3 gives the full variable domain: NAGVMQNPRHLVRRRGQEARLRCSPMKGHSHVYWYRQLPEEGLKFMVYLQKENIIDESGMPKERFSAEFPKEGPSILRIQQVVRGDSAAYFCASSPPGAYEQYFGPGTRLTVT.

The chain couples TRBV5-6 to TRBJ2-7, with D uncertain. V lost 2 bases, J lost 1 base, and 10 bases lay in between. There are 14 residues in the CDR3. CDR1 and CDR2 (germline): SGHDT, YYEEEE. CDR3 residues: CASSFGLDSYEQYF. For the CDR3, the DNA is TGTGCCAGCAGCTTTGGCCTCGATTCCTACGAGCAGTACTTC. The full variable domain, with the rest looked up from reference TRBV5-6 and TRBJ2-7, is DAGVTQSPTHLIKTRGQQVTLRCSPKSGHDTVSWYQQALGQGPQFIFQYYEEEERQRGNFPDRFSGHQFPNYSSELNVNALLLGDSALYLCASSFGLDSYEQYFGPGTRLTVT.

This chain joins TRBV7-8 and TRBJ2-1; TRBD2 matches 10 bases. Trimming removed 5 bases from V and 6 bases from J; junction bases left unmatched: 10. This CDR3 is built from 16 residues. The germline V gene encodes CDR1 SGHVS and CDR2 FQNEAQ. The CDR3 region has the DNA TGTGCCAGCAGCCAAATTACTAGCGGGATTCGCAATGAGCAGTTCTTC. Translated, it gives CASSQITSGIRNEQFF.

This clonotype was counted between two and nine times. The CDR3 coding sequence is TGTGCCAGCAGGCAGGACAGGGTGTCCTACGAGCAGTACTTC. It specifies CASRQDRVSYEQYF. The genes are TRBV12-3 or TRBV12-4 and TRBJ2-7, with TRBD1 matching 8 bases. This CDR3 contains 14 residues. The ends lost 6 bases at V and 1 base at J; junction bases unmatched: 5.

V is TRBV29-1 and J is TRBJ2-2; 10 bases align to TRBD2. The CDR3 sequence is 16 residues long. V lost 3 bases to trimming and J lost 0 bases; unmatched junction nucleotides: 4. Germline values: CDR1 SQVTM, CDR2 ANQGSEA. CDR3 bases: TGCAGCGTTGAGGTGCTAGCGGGGGCGAACACCGGGGAGCTGTTTTTT. Translated: CSVEVLAGANTGELFF.